This TCR beta chain appears in the sequencing data of a study of neoadjuvant anti-PD-1 for oral cavity cancer (dated by TCRdb to the early 2020s). Turning to the overall study: Before curative-intent surgical resection, most patients were given three to four biweekly doses of nivolumab at 3 mg/kg. Patients without progression received a fourth nivolumab dose around day 43 and underwent definitive surgical resection on days 50-56. The parent correlative cohort had 11 to 12 patients and a response rate of about 31%. Under RECIST 1.1, patients with complete response, partial response or stable disease were classed as responders, and patients with progression were classed as non-responders.

CDR1 and CDR2 (MNHEY, SVGAGI) derive from the germline V gene. V and J lose 2 bases and 11 bases, and a span of 16 bases separates them. Including the terminal cysteine and phenylalanine, the CDR3 comprises 15 residues. Only the CDR3 part of the read is kept: 45 bases, read in frame from the first base. To note about this clone: The specificity of this receptor is unknown. Base qualities are missing; no much larger clone stands one base away.

PBMC libraries used mostly 480 ng of input genomic DNA for deep sequencing, with six replicates per sample. The immunoSEQ hsTCRbeta kit was used to prepare TCRbeta libraries, following the manufacturer's instructions. The finished libraries were brought together in one pool at roughly 3 nM, which was then read using an Illumina NovaSeq 6000 S4 flow cell. Per the authors' processing: The immunoSEQ Analyzer handled quality control and preprocessing of the raw data. The analysis was limited to productive rearrangements, and each clonotype was defined by a unique CDR3 amino acid sequence. Repertoire clonality was estimated as the Gini-Simpson index, which was computed with the R package tcR. Student's t test was used to compare Gini indices, while Pearson correlation assessed associations with tumor size change. TCRdb provides this immuneACCESS table in a form limited to in-frame rearrangements. Some clones are lacking; in checked studies, under half of them reflect an unresolved V gene, and why the rest are absent is not known. V, J and clone size derive from that table, while D and trimming were established from the DNA sequence. Counted in this sample were 13,000 to 15,000 clones; about 73% of them appeared once. Roughly 3.2% of the sample is in the top ten clones.

Points the paper makes about the study in general: Only a few patients per response group were included in the TCR analyses, and the authors called for validation in larger cohorts. Higher pretreatment blood Treg/Th17 ratios correlated with higher pretreatment blood TCRbeta clonality and lower post-treatment tumor TCRbeta clonality. After neoadjuvant nivolumab, T cell clonality (Gini index) in PBMCs was significantly higher in non-responders than in responders.

Sample time point, as interpreted from the label and publication: after neoadjuvant nivolumab, at surgical resection. Patients had been newly diagnosed with stage II-IVA oral cavity squamous cell carcinoma, and no prior systemic or radiation treatment had been given to the patients. The cohort was composed of patients with HPV-negative, locally advanced oral cavity squamous cell carcinoma. No culture maintenance or expansion was done, as the peripheral blood mononuclear cells went straight to analysis. Samples came from a longitudinal correlative study of a single-arm phase II trial of neoadjuvant nivolumab in oral cavity squamous cell carcinoma. Subject-matched pre- and post-treatment PBMCs and tumors from three responders and three non-responders were subjected to genomic DNA-based TCRbeta sequencing. Peripheral blood mononuclear cells were collected before nivolumab treatment and were collected again after treatment, at the time of surgery. The Maxwell RSC DNA from Cells kit was used to extract genomic DNA from PBMCs.

The sample consisted of PBMCs, taken after nivolumab (anti-PD-1) treatment. The chain employs TRBV6-5 and TRBJ2-6; TRBD2 could be the D gene, as 6 bases match. This receptor was identified in a person aged 35-79 years with oral cavity squamous cell carcinoma. CDR3 protein: CASSYRRAPRDVLTF. The DNA sequence reads TGTGCCAGCAGTTACAGGAGGGCCCCACGAGACGTCCTGACTTTC.